This T cell receptor (beta chain) was sequenced in a study of cytomegalovirus exposure and HLA in healthy donors (dated by TCRdb to about 2017). Turning to the overall study: An earlier analysis of 550 to 700 of the donors reported 250 to 300 Gb of sequence data and around 110 million unique TCR beta sequences from some 180 million T cells. Roughly 300 gigabases of sequencing data and approximately 92 million unique TCR sequences made up an early release that covered several hundred HLA-typed donors. Of the roughly 400 genotyped donors, approximately 80% fell in the genetic ancestry cluster associated with self-reported Caucasian donors. The study aimed to test whether signatures of past pathogen exposure could be identified by cataloging public T cell receptors. The study used immunosequencing to profile the T cell repertoires of 666 subjects and linked those repertoires to cytomegalovirus serostatus. Along with the roughly 670-subject first cohort, a separate validation cohort of over a hundred different subjects was used. To predict cytomegalovirus infection status, the study brought together high-throughput TCR immunosequencing, statistical association of individual TCRs with disease status, and machine learning. To study patterns of TCR occurrence, a later analysis re-analyzed previously published TCR beta repertoires from around 670 donors and added high-resolution HLA genotyping. The later analysis used no new phenotypic data to find candidate immune exposures, relying instead on TCR beta sequences and their occurrence across donors. To decide whether each TCR beta V gene segment behaved as functional or pseudogenic, an earlier analysis of fewer than 750 of the donors relied on high-throughput TCR beta sequencing. Donor age, sex, ethnicity and CMV serostatus were collected together with the repertoire data. A later genetic analysis used genome-wide SNP genotypes for about 60% of the roughly 700 donors, treating that subset as a discovery cohort. All discovery cohort repertoires had been generated on a single sequencing platform. Class I and class II HLA loci were covered by the typing at four-digit resolution. Typing coverage varied by locus: roughly 629-640 donors for A, B, C, DRB1 and DQB1; approximately 500 for DQA1; about 590 for DPA1; roughly 470 for DPB1. Because of strong linkage in the cohort, roughly five DR-DQ haplotypes were treated as single units for association and clustering. Across 398 genotyped donors of the cohort, an average of about 200,000 unique TCR beta nucleotide sequences per donor were sequenced, and roughly a sixth of those sequences were non-productive.

On this clone itself: The target of this receptor is not known. The record has no base qualities; no much larger clone is one base away.

Study-wide conclusions, independent of this receptor: Most TCR sequences were observed very rarely across donors, whereas some public TCRs were present in many individuals. The 87-base-pair reads could not distinguish some IMGT-functional V segments, including TRBV6-2 and TRBV6-3, so those segments were excluded. In a later analysis, HLA-associated TCR beta chains were found to be more clonally expanded and to have lower generation probabilities than equally common non-associated chains. The sequencing pipeline was judged likely to have produced a cluster of highly shared sequence variants as a technical artifact. For the cohort, immune exposure information was limited to CMV serostatus. The authors suggested that the approach could potentially be generalized to other disease states and immunological phenotypes. The study listed 150 to 200 TCR beta chains as associated with cytomegalovirus. In a later genetic analysis, a missense DCLRE1C variant was associated with V-gene and J-gene trimming of TCR beta chains, and the association was replicated in an independent cohort. Because HLA typing was unavailable for some donors at each locus, only the typed subset was used in association tests. Only TCR beta chains were sequenced in this cohort, and the absence of alpha or paired-chain data limited detectable features. At a false discovery rate of 0.05, a later analysis linked around 17,000 TCR beta sequences to specific HLA alleles. The classifier was reported to diagnose cytomegalovirus status with high specificity and sensitivity in both the original and validation cohorts. In a later analysis, several top co-occurrence clusters were reported to appear linked to parvovirus B19, influenza, CMV and Epstein-Barr virus. A further reported finding was that TCR beta sequences accurately predicted the HLA-A and HLA-B alleles for most subjects in the first cohort. In vitro tests confirmed that three of the cytomegalovirus-associated TCR beta chains recognize cytomegalovirus antigens. In a later analysis, the rate of TCR association differed among HLA loci, with DRB1 alleles having the most associated TCRs and HLA-C alleles having the fewest. The presence/absence analyses assumed that sequencing depth was roughly uniform across donors, and that assumption may not be true. Seventeen rarely observed V segments, including chromosome 9 orphons, were excluded from the earlier analysis of several hundred of the donors because counts were too low. According to a later genetic analysis, donors in an Asian-associated ancestry cluster had fewer N-insertions in productive TCRs than the roughly 700-donor mean. Correlated functional status among segregating V segments might be attributable to linkage disequilibrium, but an unknown experimental factor could not be ruled out. When HLA alleles, especially DR and DQ, strongly co-occurred, attributing TCR associations to individual alleles was difficult. In an earlier analysis of some 550 of the donors, most TCR beta V segments were observed in productive rearrangements about 87% or about 30% of the time, broadly matching IMGT annotations. In a later analysis, most CMV-associated TCR beta chains were found to appear HLA-restricted, with HLA associations seemingly driven largely by CMV exposure.

The germline V gene sets CDR1 to SGHRS and CDR2 to YFSETQ. Inclusive of the bounding cysteine and phenylalanine, the CDR3 is 16 residues long. CDR3 DNA only is kept here, 48 bases in frame from base 1. The method was the immunoSEQ multiplex PCR assay. A mixture of 60 forward primers for TCR Vbeta segments and 13 reverse primers for TCR Jbeta segments was used in the multiplex PCR. The CDR3 region of rearranged TCR beta genes was amplified from genomic DNA with a multiplex PCR assay. On the Illumina HiSeq System, the amplified TCR beta libraries were sequenced as 87-base-pair reads. For the original study's pipeline: A later analysis counted tens of millions of unique TCR beta chains across the 690 or so repertoires, and approximately 11 million of these chains were shared by at least two donors. To remove PCR and sequencing errors, raw reads were error-corrected and collapsed into unique sequences using a nearest-neighbor algorithm that merged closely related sequences. V, D and J gene segments were assigned by aligning CDR3 sequences to IMGT reference sequences. For a sequence to be retained, a match of at least six nucleotides was required to both a V gene segment and a J gene segment. A rearrangement was called productive if the CDR3 had no stop codons and remained in frame with V and J, and every other rearrangement was called non-productive. CDR3 was defined according to IMGT convention as the region running from the second conserved V-encoded cysteine to the conserved J-encoded phenylalanine. In an earlier analysis of more than 550 of the donors, sequences lacking an unambiguous match to a single V gene segment were excluded. An earlier analysis of several hundred of the donors called V segments functional above 56.7% productive rearrangements and segregating when the between-donor standard deviation exceeded 5%. To diagnose cytomegalovirus status from the catalog of TCR beta chain sequences, a statistical classification framework was built. A later analysis assigned V and J genes by comparing TCR nucleotide sequences with IMGT/GENE-DB human TR gene sequences. A later analysis assigned CDR3 sequences and most-parsimonious VDJ recombination scenarios with the TCRdist pipeline. A later analysis defined each TCR beta chain by its CDR3 amino acid sequence plus V-gene family, and excluded reads lacking a unique V-gene family. As a way to deal with suspected cross-contamination and a sequencing artifact, a later analysis dropped roughly 620 nucleotide sequences that were highly shared and had low generation probability. For each public chain, a later analysis derived a clonal expansion index from normalized ranks of inferred template counts within each repertoire. In a later analysis, generation probabilities were computed using a VDJ recombination model fitted to out-of-frame rearrangements, and the results were checked against IGoR. In a later analysis, TCR-TCR, TCR-HLA and TCR-CMV co-occurrence was scored with hypergeometric tests, and a repertoire-size bias correction was applied to TCR pairs. A later analysis estimated false discovery rates by permuting HLA or CMV assignments 20 times. In a later analysis, co-occurring TCRs were grouped using DBSCAN, with TCRdist sequence similarity added in when clustering inside HLA-allele-positive subsets. Repertoires with fewer than 30,000 or more than 120,000 public chains were left out of co-occurrence clustering, as were four to six repertoires with anomalous nucleotide sharing. As stored in TCRdb, this immuneACCESS dataset retains in-frame rearrangements with V and J assigned. A fraction of the clones does not appear; measured against another copy, unresolved V genes explain less than half of the discrepancy, and the remainder lacks a known reason. V, J and clone size were drawn from that table, and D and trimming were deduced from the DNA. Within this sample are roughly 110,000 clones, with about 75% of them counted one time only. The ten top clones hold 2.5% of the sample.

The cohort consisted of 600 to 700 healthy bone marrow donors. At the time of sampling, all cohort members were nominally healthy, though unrecorded immune exposures were likely present. The donor tested CMV seronegative and was one of the 352 seronegative cohort members. A peripheral blood sample was collected from each donor, and TCR beta sequencing was performed on peripheral blood mononuclear cells. Genomic DNA extraction from the blood cell samples was performed with the Qiagen DNeasy Blood Extraction Kit. The sequence derives from a middle-aged man in good health and CMV-seronegative. The sequence joins TRBV5-1 to TRBJ2-5, with 10 central nucleotides matching TRBD1. The DNA end is a closer match to TRBJ2-7, so the J assignment may be wrong. The sequenced material came from PBMCs. The CDR3 region: CASSSSVGQGAYEQYF. The DNA reads TGCGCCAGCAGCTCCTCGGTAGGACAGGGGGCCTACGAGCAGTACTTC.